Following are 28 T cell receptor beta chains from one sample sequenced in a study of vaccination effects on CD4 cells after COVID-19. Antigen-specific CD4+ T cell clonotypes were called by their expansion after viral peptide-pool culture in ViraFEST. Once cultured for more than nine days, the cells underwent separation to obtain CD4+ T cells. Previously uninfected by SARS-CoV-2, the vaccine recipients also showed negative nucleocapsid antibodies. Generated by immunoSEQ multiplex PCR, the TCRdb table keeps only in-frame clones and is missing some. Among fewer than 30,000 clones, over 70% were seen once, and the ten largest hold 30%. These receptors lack a known antigen. The source material was CD4+ T cells from PBMCs cultured with SARS-CoV-2 spike peptides, sampled before COVID-19 vaccination. The receptors derive from a human donor who received a COVID-19 vaccine.

The chain combines TRBV28 with TRBJ1-1; D remains ambiguous. CDR3 size: 11 residues. Germline values: CDR1 MDHEN, CDR2 SYDVKM. Deletions cut 6 bases from V and 5 bases from J, with 7 bases between. CDR3 sequence: CASRLRTEAFF. The CDR3 coding sequence is TGTGCCAGCAGACTACGAACTGAAGCTTTCTTT.

This clone has more than one count but fewer than ten. This chain connects TRBV7-9 to TRBJ1-2, with D unclear. The CDR3 has 13 residues. Trimming shortened V by 0 bases and J by 5 bases, and 7 bases separated the two germline ends. CDR1 SEHNR and CDR2 FQNEAQ come from the germline V gene (reference sequence). The CDR3 loop reads CASSLATRYGYTF. DNA for the CDR3: TGTGCCAGCAGCTTAGCAACAAGATATGGCTACACCTTC.

This clone was seen a single time. The CDR3 spells CASSRRGEETQYF. CDR3 DNA sequence: TGTGCCAGCAGCCGAAGGGGAGAAGAGACCCAGTACTTC. This chain joins TRBV12-3 or TRBV12-4 and TRBJ2-5, with D possibly called TRBD1 or TRBD2 (5 bases each). The CDR3 loop spans 13 amino acids. Trimming took 6 bases from V and 3 from J, leaving 11 bases between them.

The V call is TRBV7-2, the J call TRBJ1-2; D gene ambiguous. V was trimmed by 6 bases and J by 8 bases, leaving 16 bases between them. The CDR3 is 13 amino acids. Germline CDR1 and CDR2: SGHTA and FQGNSA. CDR3 in DNA: TGTGCCAGCAGGAGAGAGGAATCAGGAGGCTACACCTTC. Protein product: CASRREESGGYTF.

This chain links TRBV5-1 with TRBJ2-7; D possibly uses TRBD1 or TRBD2 (5 bases each). This CDR3 spans 13 amino acids. V was pared by 5 bases and J by 2 bases, with 11 bases between. CDR1 is SGHRS and CDR2 is YFSETQ in the germline V gene. Here the CDR3 DNA reads TGCGCCAGCAGTCGGGACGGGGCCTACGAGCAGTACTTC. This gives the protein CASSRDGAYEQYF.

The genes are TRBV7-9 and TRBJ2-5; 7 positions agree with TRBD2. The CDR3 consists of 14 residues. Germline-derived CDR1 and CDR2 are SEHNR and FQNEAQ (reference sequence). V lost 5 bases, J lost 3 bases, and 6 bases stayed unmatched. The CDR3 bases are TGTGCCAGCAGCCCTCGGGCGGGGGAAGAGACCCAGTACTTC. Protein product: CASSPRAGEETQYF.

This clone has a handful of counts. This chain connects TRBV19 to TRBJ1-5; D unclear. CDR1 is LNHDA, CDR2 SQIVND, per germline (reference sequence). V shed 4 bases and J shed 3 bases, with 10 bases lying between them. CDR3 size: 14 residues. The DNA for the CDR3 is TGTGCCAGTAGTAGCTCTAGGAACAATCAGCCCCAGCATTTT. Protein: CASSSSRNNQPQHF.

The chain joins TRBV10-3 to TRBJ1-2, with 9 bases aligning to TRBD1. The J segment lost 6 bases and the V segment lost 3 bases, leaving 8 bases of the junction unmatched. The CDR3 extends over 15 amino acids. Germline V gives CDR1 ENHRY, CDR2 SYGVKD. This chain's CDR3 is CAISERGDREDGYTF. Here the CDR3 DNA reads TGTGCCATCAGTGAACGGGGGGACAGGGAGGATGGCTACACCTTC.

The genes are TRBV21-1 and TRBJ2-4. TRBV21-1 is recorded as a pseudogene. The CDR3 is made up of 16 amino acids. The CDR3 DNA reads TGTGCCAGCAGCCCACAAGCCACCCAACCCAAAAACATTCAGTACTTC. It translates to CASSPQATQPKNIQYF.

This clone appeared a few times. The V gene is TRBV28, the J gene TRBJ1-5; D is undetermined. The germline V gene has CDR1 MDHEN and CDR2 SYDVKM. There are 13 residues in the CDR3. The germline V and J ends were trimmed by 2 bases and 0 bases, with 2 bases remaining between them. In DNA form, the CDR3 reads TGTGCCAGCAGTTTAGGTAGCAATCAGCCCCAGCATTTT. Translating it yields CASSLGSNQPQHF.

The rearrangement joins TRBV2 to TRBJ1-2; D is perhaps TRBD1 (6 bases). The CDR3 consists of 12 residues. Per germline, CDR1 SNHLY and CDR2 FYNNEI. Between the trimmed V and J ends, which lost 3 bases and 8 bases, there was a span of 10 bases. In DNA form, the CDR3 reads TGTGCCAGCAGTGAGGAGGGGGTCGGCTACACCTTC. Translation: CASSEEGVGYTF. Variable domain in full (rest from reference TRBV2 and TRBJ1-2): EPEVTQTPSHQVTQMGQEVILRCVPISNHLYFYWYRQILGQKVEFLVSFYNNEISEKSEIFDDQFSVERPDGSNFTLKIRSTKLEDSAMYFCASSEEGVGYTFGSGTRLTVV.

This clone is medium-sized in the sample. The same CDR3 arises from other DNA sequences in this sample as well. The V call is TRBV7-2, the J call TRBJ1-4; D is undetermined. The CDR3 sequence is 13 residues long. V shed 1 base and J shed 4 bases, with 4 bases lying between them. Germline V lookup: CDR1 SGHTA, CDR2 FQGNSA. CDR3 DNA sequence: TGTGCCAGCAGCTTAGAGCTTAATGAAAAACTGTTTTTT. As protein: CASSLELNEKLFF.

The rearrangement links TRBV15 to TRBJ1-5, with a tentative D call TRBD1 (6 bases). Germline V CDR1 and CDR2: LNHNV, YYDKDF (reference sequence). V was shortened by 5 bases and J by 0 bases, with 8 bases between the two germline ends. CDR3 length: 14 amino acids. CDR3 DNA: TGTGCCACCAGCGCACAGGGTAGCAATCAGCCCCAGCATTTT. The encoded protein is CATSAQGSNQPQHF.

This sequence joins TRBV19 and TRBJ2-2, with TRBD2 matching 8 bases. CDR1 and CDR2 from the germline V gene are LNHDA and SQIVND (reference sequence). V was pared by 10 bases and J by 6 bases, with 10 bases of the junction left unmatched. The CDR3 contains 14 residues. In DNA, the CDR3 is TGTGCCACCCAGCGGGAGAGTAACTCCGGGGAGCTGTTTTTT. Its protein product is CATQRESNSGELFF.

This clone was observed a handful of times. This chain uses TRBV5-4 with TRBJ2-2; 7 positions agree with TRBD2. The CDR3 totals 15 residues. Germline loops: CDR1 SGHNT, CDR2 YYREEE (reference sequence). The junction had 4 bases not matched to a gene; V was cut back by 1 base and J by 4 bases. CDR3 sequence (DNA): TGTGCCAGCAGCTTGTATTCGGGGGGCACCGGGGAGCTGTTTTTT. Translation: CASSLYSGGTGELFF. Combining the CDR3 with reference TRBV5-4 and TRBJ2-2 gives the whole variable domain ETGVTQSPTHLIKTRGQQVTLRCSSQSGHNTVSWYQQALGQGPQFIFQYYREEENGRGNFPPRFSGLQFPNYSSELNVNALELDDSALYLCASSLYSGGTGELFFGEGSRLTVL.

This clone was recorded a few times. The V gene is TRBV4-3, the J gene TRBJ1-1; D is ambiguous. The V gene's germline CDR1 is LGHNA and CDR2 YSLEER. Trimming cost V 1 base and J 2 bases, with 5 bases left between them. The CDR3 runs to 13 residues. The chain's CDR3 is CASSQVGNTEAFF. Here the CDR3 DNA reads TGCGCCAGCAGCCAAGTTGGCAACACTGAAGCTTTCTTT.

This chain uses TRBV18 with TRBJ2-1; 7 nucleotides agree with TRBD2. V was pared by 0 bases and J by 6 bases, with 5 bases of the junction left unmatched. Germline V gene sequence: CDR1 KGHSH, CDR2 LQKENI. The CDR3 totals 15 residues. In DNA form, the CDR3 reads TGTGCCAGCTCACCACCTGTCAGCGGGGCCAATGAGCAGTTCTTC. Encoded protein: CASSPPVSGANEQFF. The full variable domain, its missing parts supplied by reference TRBV18 and TRBJ2-1, is NAGVMQNPRHLVRRRGQEARLRCSPMKGHSHVYWYRQLPEEGLKFMVYLQKENIIDESGMPKERFSAEFPKEGPSILRIQQVVRGDSAAYFCASSPPVSGANEQFFGPGTRLTVL.

The chain combines TRBV3-1 (or the pseudogene TRBV3-2) with TRBJ1-3; unclear D gene. Trimming removed 3 bases from V and 2 bases from J, with 14 bases in between. The CDR3 is 16 amino acids. CDR1 LGHDT and CDR2 YNNKEL come from the germline V gene (reference sequence). Here the CDR3 reads CASSHISGSAGNTIYF. CDR3 in DNA: TGTGCCAGCAGCCATATCTCGGGAAGTGCTGGAAACACCATATATTTT.

V and J are TRBV24-1 and TRBJ2-3, with TRBD2 matching over 14 bases. The CDR3 covers 17 residues. The V gene's germline CDR1 is KGHDR and CDR2 SFDVKD. The ends lost 3 bases at V and 4 bases at J; junction bases unmatched: 5. CDR3 in DNA: TGTGCCACCAGTGATGCGGGACTAGCGGGGGTGTCAGATACGCAGTATTTT. Its protein is CATSDAGLAGVSDTQYF.

This clone was counted only a few times. The chain couples TRBV30 to TRBJ2-7, with no clear D. Germline V gene sequence: CDR1 GTSNPN, CDR2 SVGIG (reference sequence). Trimming removed 3 bases from V and 0 bases from J, with 15 bases in between. The CDR3 is 15 residues long. This CDR3 is CAWRKFAPSSYEQYF. The DNA of the CDR3 is TGTGCCTGGAGGAAATTTGCCCCAAGCTCCTACGAGCAGTACTTC.

This chain links TRBV20-1 with TRBJ1-5, with D hard to call. CDR1 is DFQATT and CDR2 is SNEGSKA in the germline V gene (reference sequence). V was pared by 3 bases and J by 1 base, with 10 bases between. This CDR3 comprises 14 residues. CDR3 DNA: TGCAGTGCTAGTCCGGGGAGAAGCAATCAGCCCCAGCATTTT. This gives the protein CSASPGRSNQPQHF.

The V gene is TRBV7-9, the J gene TRBJ2-1; D gene unclear. Trimming cost V 6 bases and J 0 bases, with 12 bases left between them. Germline-derived CDR1 and CDR2 are SEHNR and FQNEAQ (reference sequence). The CDR3 extends over 15 amino acids. In DNA form, the CDR3 reads TGTGCCAGCAGATCCCGGTCTAGCTCCTACAATGAGCAGTTCTTC. Protein: CASRSRSSSYNEQFF.

V and J are TRBV19 and TRBJ2-1, with D maybe TRBD1 (5 bases). Trimming took off 3 bases at V and 12 bases at J, with 12 bases between the two ends. Germline CDR1 is LNHDA and CDR2 is SQIVND (reference sequence). The CDR3 covers 12 residues. The CDR3 sequence: CASSISWGGQFF. The CDR3 bases are TGTGCCAGTAGTATTAGCTGGGGCGGGCAGTTCTTC.

The genes are TRBV25-1 and TRBJ2-7; 10 bases agree with TRBD1. There are 13 residues in the CDR3. V was pared by 8 bases and J by 4 bases, with 5 bases of the junction left unmatched. CDR1 is MGHDK, CDR2 SYGVNS, per germline. The CDR3 DNA follows: TGTGCCAGCCGGGGGACAGGGGTTTACGAGCAGTACTTC. Translating gives CASRGTGVYEQYF.

The chain couples TRBV7-2 to TRBJ1-6, with D possibly being TRBD1 (6 bases). Germline CDR1 reads SGHTA; CDR2 reads FQGNSA. V was clipped by 5 bases and J by 8 bases, with 10 bases between them. CDR3 length equals 13 residues. CDR3 residues: CASSNHRDSPLHF. CDR3 DNA sequence: TGTGCCAGCAGCAACCACAGGGATTCACCCCTCCACTTT.

This chain joins TRBV4-1 and TRBJ2-1; TRBD2 aligns across 11 bases. V was pared by 1 base and J by 6 bases, with 8 bases of the junction left unmatched. The CDR3 runs to 17 residues. Looked up from germline, CDR1 is MGHRA and CDR2 is YSYEKL. The CDR3, as DNA: TGCGCCAGCAGCCAAGTTAGCGGGAGGGCCGCTCGCAATGAGCAGTTCTTC. This encodes CASSQVSGRAARNEQFF.

This rearrangement joins TRBV6-5 to TRBJ2-7; D perhaps matches TRBD1 (6 bases). CDR3 length equals 14 residues. Germline CDR1 reads MNHEY; CDR2 reads SVGAGI. V shed 6 bases and J shed 2 bases, with 14 bases lying between them. CDR3 in amino acids: CASRDRFGAYEQYF. The CDR3, as DNA: TGTGCCAGCAGAGACAGGTTCGGGGCCTACGAGCAGTACTTC.

The chain combines TRBV5-4 with TRBJ1-1, with D unresolved. CDR3 length: 14 amino acids. V was clipped by 0 bases and J by 2 bases, with 8 bases between them. Germline V CDR1 and CDR2: SGHNT, YYREEE (reference sequence). The CDR3 protein is CASSLASANTEAFF. The CDR3 DNA sequence: TGTGCCAGCAGCTTGGCGTCCGCAAACACTGAAGCTTTCTTT. The full variable domain, its missing parts supplied by reference TRBV5-4 and TRBJ1-1, is ETGVTQSPTHLIKTRGQQVTLRCSSQSGHNTVSWYQQALGQGPQFIFQYYREEENGRGNFPPRFSGLQFPNYSSELNVNALELDDSALYLCASSLASANTEAFFGQGTRLTVV.